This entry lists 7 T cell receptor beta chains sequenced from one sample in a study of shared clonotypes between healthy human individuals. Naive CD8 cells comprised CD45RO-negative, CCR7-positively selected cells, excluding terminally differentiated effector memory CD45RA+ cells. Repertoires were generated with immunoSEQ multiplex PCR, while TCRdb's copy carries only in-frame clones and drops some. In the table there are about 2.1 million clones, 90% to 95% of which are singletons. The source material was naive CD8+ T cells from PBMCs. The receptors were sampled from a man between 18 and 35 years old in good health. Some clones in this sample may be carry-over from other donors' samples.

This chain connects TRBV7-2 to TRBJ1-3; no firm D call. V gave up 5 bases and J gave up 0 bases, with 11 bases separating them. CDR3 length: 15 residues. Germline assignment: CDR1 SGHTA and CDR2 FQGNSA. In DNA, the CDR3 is TGTGCCAGCAGCCCGACCGATGGCTCTGGAAACACCATATATTTT. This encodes CASSPTDGSGNTIYF.

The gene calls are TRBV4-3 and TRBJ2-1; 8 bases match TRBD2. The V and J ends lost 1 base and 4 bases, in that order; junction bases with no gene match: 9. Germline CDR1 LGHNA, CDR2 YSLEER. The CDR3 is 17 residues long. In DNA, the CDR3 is TGCGCCAGCAGCCAAGGGGCCGCGGGAGGACCGTACAATGAGCAGTTCTTC. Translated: CASSQGAAGGPYNEQFF.

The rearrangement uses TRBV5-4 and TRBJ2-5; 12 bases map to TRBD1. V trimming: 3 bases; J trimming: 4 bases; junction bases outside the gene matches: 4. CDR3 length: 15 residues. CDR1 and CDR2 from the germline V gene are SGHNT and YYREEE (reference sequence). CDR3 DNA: TGTGCCAGCAGCTGGGGGACAGGGGGCCGAGAGACCCAGTACTTC. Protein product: CASSWGTGGRETQYF.

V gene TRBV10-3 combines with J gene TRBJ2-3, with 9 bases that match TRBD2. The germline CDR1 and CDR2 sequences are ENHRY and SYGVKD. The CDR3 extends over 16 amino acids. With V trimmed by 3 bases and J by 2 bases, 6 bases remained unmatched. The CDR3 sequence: CAISDGTSGYTDTQYF. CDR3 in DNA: TGTGCCATCAGTGATGGAACTAGCGGGTACACAGATACGCAGTATTTT.

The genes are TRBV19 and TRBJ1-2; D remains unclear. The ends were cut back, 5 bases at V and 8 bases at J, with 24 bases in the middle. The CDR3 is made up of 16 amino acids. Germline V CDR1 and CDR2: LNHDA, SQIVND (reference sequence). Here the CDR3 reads CASSPNEFWSYVGYTF. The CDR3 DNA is TGTGCCAGTAGTCCTAACGAATTTTGGAGTTATGTCGGCTACACCTTC.

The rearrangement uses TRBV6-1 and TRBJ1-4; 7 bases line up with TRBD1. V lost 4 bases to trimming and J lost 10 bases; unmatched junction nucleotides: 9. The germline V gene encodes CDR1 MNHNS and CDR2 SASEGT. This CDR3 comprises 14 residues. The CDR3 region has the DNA TGTGCCAGCAGTGGGACAGGACCGTTCGGAAAACTGTTTTTT. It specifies CASSGTGPFGKLFF.

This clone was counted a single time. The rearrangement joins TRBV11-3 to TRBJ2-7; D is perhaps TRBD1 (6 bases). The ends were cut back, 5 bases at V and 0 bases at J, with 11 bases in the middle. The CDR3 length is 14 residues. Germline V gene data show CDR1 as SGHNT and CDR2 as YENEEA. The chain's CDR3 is CASSTRTDSYEQYF. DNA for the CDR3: TGTGCCAGCAGCACCCGGACAGACTCCTACGAGCAGTACTTC.